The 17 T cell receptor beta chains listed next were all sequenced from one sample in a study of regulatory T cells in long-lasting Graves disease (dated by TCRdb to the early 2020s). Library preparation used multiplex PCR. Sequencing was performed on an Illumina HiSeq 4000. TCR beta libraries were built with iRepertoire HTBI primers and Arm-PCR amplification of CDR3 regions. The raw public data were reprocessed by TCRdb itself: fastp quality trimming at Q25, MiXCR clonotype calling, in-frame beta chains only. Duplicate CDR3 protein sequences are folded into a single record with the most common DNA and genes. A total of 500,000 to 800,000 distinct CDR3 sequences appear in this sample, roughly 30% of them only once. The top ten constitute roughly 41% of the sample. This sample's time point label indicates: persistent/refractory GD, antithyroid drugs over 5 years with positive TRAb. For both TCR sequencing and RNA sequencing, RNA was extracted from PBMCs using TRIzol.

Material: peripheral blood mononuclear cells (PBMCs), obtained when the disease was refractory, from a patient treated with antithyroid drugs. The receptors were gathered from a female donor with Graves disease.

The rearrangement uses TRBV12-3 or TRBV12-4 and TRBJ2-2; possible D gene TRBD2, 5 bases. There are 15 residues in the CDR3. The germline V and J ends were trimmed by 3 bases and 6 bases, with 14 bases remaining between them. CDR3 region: CASSFGGLAPGELFF. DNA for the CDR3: TGTGCCAGCAGTTTTGGTGGTCTAGCCCCCGGGGAGCTGTTTTTT.

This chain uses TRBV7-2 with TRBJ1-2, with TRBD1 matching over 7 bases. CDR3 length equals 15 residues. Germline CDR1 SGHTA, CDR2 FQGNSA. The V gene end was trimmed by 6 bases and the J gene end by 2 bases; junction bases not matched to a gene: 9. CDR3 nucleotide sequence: TGTGCCAGCAGTAAAATGCCGACAGGGAACTATGGCTACACCTTC. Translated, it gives CASSKMPTGNYGYTF.

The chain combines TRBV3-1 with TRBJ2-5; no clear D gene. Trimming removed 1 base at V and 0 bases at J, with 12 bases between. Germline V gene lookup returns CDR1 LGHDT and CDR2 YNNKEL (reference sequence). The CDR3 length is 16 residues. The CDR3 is CASSQGSGTNQETQYF. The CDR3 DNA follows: TGTGCCAGCAGCCAAGGGTCGGGCACAAACCAAGAGACCCAGTACTTC.

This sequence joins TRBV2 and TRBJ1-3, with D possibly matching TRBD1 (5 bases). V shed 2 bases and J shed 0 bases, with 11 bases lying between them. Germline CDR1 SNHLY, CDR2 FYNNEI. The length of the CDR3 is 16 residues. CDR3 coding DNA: TGTGCCAGCAGTGAATTAAGACAGAGCTCTGGAAACACCATATATTTT. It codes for CASSELRQSSGNTIYF.

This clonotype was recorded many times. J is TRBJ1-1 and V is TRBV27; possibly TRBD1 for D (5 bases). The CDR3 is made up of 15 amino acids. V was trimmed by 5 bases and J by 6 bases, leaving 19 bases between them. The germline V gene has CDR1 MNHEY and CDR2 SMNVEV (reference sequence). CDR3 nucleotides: TGTGCCAGCAGTCCTTACCCTGGGACTAGCGCTGAAGCTTTCTTT. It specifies CASSPYPGTSAEAFF.

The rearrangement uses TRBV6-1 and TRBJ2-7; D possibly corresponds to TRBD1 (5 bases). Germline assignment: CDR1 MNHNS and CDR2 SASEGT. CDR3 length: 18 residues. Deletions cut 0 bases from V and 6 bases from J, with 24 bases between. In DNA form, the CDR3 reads TGTGCCAGCAGTGAAGCCCTCCTAGGACATCAAAGTTCGCTCGAGCAGTACTTC. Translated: CASSEALLGHQSSLEQYF.

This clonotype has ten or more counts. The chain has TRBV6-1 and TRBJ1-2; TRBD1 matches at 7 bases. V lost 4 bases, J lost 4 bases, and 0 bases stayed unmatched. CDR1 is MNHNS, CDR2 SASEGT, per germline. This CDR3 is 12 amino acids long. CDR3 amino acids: CASSGQGYGYTF. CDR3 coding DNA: TGTGCCAGCAGTGGACAGGGCTATGGCTACACCTTC.

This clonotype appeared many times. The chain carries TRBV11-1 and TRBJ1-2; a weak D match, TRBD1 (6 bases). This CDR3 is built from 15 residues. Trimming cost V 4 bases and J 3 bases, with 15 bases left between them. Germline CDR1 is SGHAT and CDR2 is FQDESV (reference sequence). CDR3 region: CASSSRGAGDYGYTF. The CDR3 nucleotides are TGTGCCAGCAGCTCGCGTGGGGCAGGGGACTATGGCTACACCTTC.

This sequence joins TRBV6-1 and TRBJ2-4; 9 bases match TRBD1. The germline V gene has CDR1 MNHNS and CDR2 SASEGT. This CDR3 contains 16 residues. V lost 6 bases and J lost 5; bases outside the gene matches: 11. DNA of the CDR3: TGTGCCAGCAGCACCGGGACAGGGACTGTCGAAAACATTCAGTACTTC. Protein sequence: CASSTGTGTVENIQYF.

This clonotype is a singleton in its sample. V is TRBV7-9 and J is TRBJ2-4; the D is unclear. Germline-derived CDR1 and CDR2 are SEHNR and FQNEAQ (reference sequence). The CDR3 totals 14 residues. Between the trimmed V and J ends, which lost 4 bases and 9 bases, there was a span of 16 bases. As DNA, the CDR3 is TGTGCCAGCAGCTCTGAGGTGGGGTCGGGCATTCAGTACTTC. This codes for CASSSEVGSGIQYF.

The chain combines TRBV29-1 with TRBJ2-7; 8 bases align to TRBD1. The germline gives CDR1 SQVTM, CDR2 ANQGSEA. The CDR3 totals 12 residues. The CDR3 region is CTWTRGLYEQYF. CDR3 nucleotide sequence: TGCACCTGGACCAGGGGGCTGTACGAGCAGTACTTC.

CDR3 sequence: CSAVRQGFSYGYTF. The CDR3 DNA sequence: TGCAGTGCTGTACGACAGGGATTTAGCTATGGCTACACCTTC. The chain links TRBV20-1 to TRBJ1-2; 7 nucleotides align to TRBD1. V was pared by 5 bases and J by 4 bases, with 10 bases of the junction left unmatched. Germline CDR1 is DFQATT and CDR2 is SNEGSKA (reference sequence). The CDR3 loop spans 14 amino acids.

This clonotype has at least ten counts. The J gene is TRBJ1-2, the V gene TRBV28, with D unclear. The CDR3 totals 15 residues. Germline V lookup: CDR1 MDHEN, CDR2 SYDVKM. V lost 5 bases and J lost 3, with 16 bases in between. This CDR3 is CASSLHRNGDYGYTF. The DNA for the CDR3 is TGTGCCAGCAGTCTCCATCGGAATGGGGACTATGGCTACACCTTC.

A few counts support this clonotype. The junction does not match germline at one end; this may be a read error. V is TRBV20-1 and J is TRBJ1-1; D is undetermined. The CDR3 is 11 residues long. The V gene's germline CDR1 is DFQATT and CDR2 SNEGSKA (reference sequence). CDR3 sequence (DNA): TGCAGTGCTAGGGGGAACGCTGAAGCTTTCTTT. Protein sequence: CSARGNAEAFF.

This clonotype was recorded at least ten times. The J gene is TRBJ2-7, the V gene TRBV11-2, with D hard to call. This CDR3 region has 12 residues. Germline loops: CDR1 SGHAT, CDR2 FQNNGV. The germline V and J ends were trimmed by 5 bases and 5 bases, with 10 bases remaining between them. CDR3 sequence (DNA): TGTGCCAGCAGCCATGTGGTCCACGAGCAGTACTTC. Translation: CASSHVVHEQYF.

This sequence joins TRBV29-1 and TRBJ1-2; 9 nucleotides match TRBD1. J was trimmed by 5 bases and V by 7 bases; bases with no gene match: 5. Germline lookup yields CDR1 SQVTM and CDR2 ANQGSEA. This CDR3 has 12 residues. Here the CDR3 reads CSAGGQGYGYTF. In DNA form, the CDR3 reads TGCAGCGCTGGGGGACAGGGATATGGCTACACCTTC.

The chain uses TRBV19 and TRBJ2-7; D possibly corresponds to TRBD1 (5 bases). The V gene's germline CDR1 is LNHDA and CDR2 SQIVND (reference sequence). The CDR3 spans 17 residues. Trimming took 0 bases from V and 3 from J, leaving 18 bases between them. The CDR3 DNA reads TGTGCCAGTAGTATAGATGTGAACACAGGTCAAAGCTACGAGCAGTACTTC. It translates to CASSIDVNTGQSYEQYF.